The 26 T cell receptor beta chains listed next were all sequenced from one sample in a study of blood T cell repertoires in COVID-19. Repertoires were generated with immunoSEQ multiplex PCR, while TCRdb's copy carries only in-frame clones and drops some. The sample yields 35,000 to 45,000 clones, approximately 81% seen once. Sample: peripheral blood. These receptor sequences come from a woman in her sixties or seventies in a cohort sampled during active COVID-19.

This chain joins TRBV4-3 and TRBJ2-2; maybe TRBD2 (6 bases). Trimming removed 0 bases at V and 1 base at J, with 15 bases between. This CDR3 has 18 residues. CDR1 is LGHNA, CDR2 YSLEER, per germline. The CDR3, as DNA: TGCGCCAGCAGCCAAGATGTCAGTAATAGCGGGAACACCGGGGAGCTGTTTTTT. It specifies CASSQDVSNSGNTGELFF.

The gene calls are TRBV19 and TRBJ1-5; 11 bases match TRBD1. The length of the CDR3 is 16 residues. With V trimmed by 5 bases and J by 0 bases, 3 bases remained unmatched. Germline CDR1 is LNHDA and CDR2 is SQIVND (reference sequence). The DNA of the CDR3 is TGTGCCAGTAGTGGGACAGGGGGGATTAGCAATCAGCCCCAGCATTTT. It yields the protein CASSGTGGISNQPQHF. Drawing the rest from reference TRBV19 and TRBJ1-5, the complete variable domain is DGGITQSPKYLFRKEGQNVTLSCEQNLNHDAMYWYRQDPGQGLRLIYYSQIVNDFQKGDIAEGYSVSREKKESFPLTVTSAQKNPTAFYLCASSGTGGISNQPQHFGDGTRLSIL.

The J gene is TRBJ2-1, the V gene TRBV28; D is unclear. The CDR3 consists of 12 residues. The germline CDR1 and CDR2 sequences are MDHEN and SYDVKM. V was trimmed by 2 bases and J by 9 bases, leaving 8 bases between them. The CDR3 DNA sequence: TGTGCCAGCAGTTTAACCGTCGGTGAGCAGTTCTTC. Translation gives CASSLTVGEQFF.

J is TRBJ2-4 and V is TRBV2; 11 nucleotides align to TRBD2. The germline CDR1 and CDR2 sequences are SNHLY and FYNNEI. There are 16 residues in the CDR3. Losses at the gene ends were 6 bases for V and 3 bases for J; bases not matched to a gene: 7. The CDR3 coding sequence is TGTGCCAGCAGCTCACTAGCGGGAGTTGACAAAAACATTCAGTACTTC. Its protein product is CASSSLAGVDKNIQYF.

J is TRBJ2-7 and V is TRBV28, with 12 bases identical to TRBD2. This CDR3 is built from 15 residues. Germline CDR1 reads MDHEN; CDR2 reads SYDVKM. V dropped 8 bases and J dropped 0; count of bases not matched to a gene: 5. The CDR3 DNA follows: TGTGCCAGCCTAGGACTAGCGGGGAGCTCCTACGAGCAGTACTTC. It specifies CASLGLAGSSYEQYF.

This chain links TRBV25-1 with TRBJ2-1, with 9 bases matching TRBD2. CDR3 length: 14 residues. V was pared by 4 bases and J by 8 bases, with 6 bases of the junction left unmatched. CDR1 and CDR2 (germline): MGHDK, SYGVNS. This chain's CDR3 is CASSAAGGSDEQFF. The CDR3 DNA follows: TGTGCCAGCAGTGCGGCGGGAGGGTCCGATGAGCAGTTCTTC.

J is TRBJ2-1 and V is TRBV7-2, with 9 bases identical to TRBD2. This CDR3 region has 16 residues. CDR1 is SGHTA, CDR2 FQGNSA, per germline. J gave up 9 bases and V 1 base, and 10 bases lay outside the gene matches. The CDR3 spells CASSLDGGTSRVEQFF. CDR3 bases: TGTGCCAGCAGCTTAGACGGGGGGACTAGCAGGGTTGAGCAGTTCTTC.

The genes are TRBV7-2 and TRBJ2-2, with D possibly matching TRBD2 (6 bases). The CDR3 consists of 17 residues. The germline CDR1 and CDR2 sequences are SGHTA and FQGNSA. V lost 5 bases and J 0 bases, leaving 16 bases between the germline ends. CDR3 region: CASSHDRSGPNTGELFF. As DNA, the CDR3 is TGTGCCAGCAGCCACGACCGTAGCGGCCCGAACACCGGGGAGCTGTTTTTT.

This clone was picked up a small number of times. The rearrangement links TRBV27 to TRBJ2-7; TRBD1 agrees at 7 bases. The CDR3 extends over 14 amino acids. Per germline, CDR1 MNHEY and CDR2 SMNVEV (reference sequence). V was pared by 6 bases and J by 3 bases, with 8 bases of the junction left unmatched. The CDR3 DNA follows: TGTGCCAGCAGCTTCGACAGGGTAAACTACGAGCAGTACTTC. It encodes CASSFDRVNYEQYF.

The chain combines TRBV29-1 with TRBJ2-2, with D uncertain. CDR3 length: 14 amino acids. In germline, CDR1 is SQVTM, CDR2 ANQGSEA. The germline V and J ends were trimmed by 4 bases and 5 bases, with 14 bases remaining between them. The CDR3 reads CSVAPTGETGELFF. Written as DNA, the CDR3 is TGCAGCGTTGCCCCGACCGGAGAGACCGGGGAGCTGTTTTTT.

The chain links TRBV10-2 to TRBJ1-1; D is uncertain. Trimming shortened V by 6 bases and J by 1 base, and 9 bases separated the two germline ends. CDR3 length: 13 residues. The germline V gene encodes CDR1 WSHSY and CDR2 SAAADI. Here the CDR3 reads CASRPTQNTEAFF. The CDR3 DNA reads as TGCGCCAGCAGACCGACACAGAACACTGAAGCTTTCTTT.

The gene calls are TRBV7-9 and TRBJ2-2; tentative D call: TRBD1 (5 bases). V lost 3 bases and J 6 bases, leaving 11 bases between the germline ends. The germline V gene has CDR1 SEHNR and CDR2 FQNEAQ (reference sequence). The CDR3 contains 14 residues. In DNA form, the CDR3 reads TGTGCCAGCAGCTTGGATAGGGGTGCCGGGGAGCTGTTTTTT. Its protein product is CASSLDRGAGELFF.

The V gene is TRBV6-5, the J gene TRBJ2-1; D is possibly TRBD2 (7 bases). The CDR3 runs to 15 residues. V lost 6 bases, J lost 5 bases, and 17 bases lay in between. Germline CDR1 and CDR2: MNHEY and SVGAGI. The DNA of the CDR3 is TGTGCCAGCAGAGGGGGGGGCGCGGAGGACAATGAGCAGTTCTTC. It translates to CASRGGGAEDNEQFF.

The rearrangement links TRBV3-1 (or the pseudogene TRBV3-2) to TRBJ1-4; the match to TRBD1 covers 11 bases. The trim removed 1 base at V and 7 bases at J, leaving 2 bases unmatched. The CDR3 sequence is 15 residues long. CDR1 and CDR2 (germline): LGHDT, YNNKEL (reference sequence). This CDR3 is CASSQAGTGGEKLFF. CDR3 nucleotides: TGTGCCAGCAGCCAAGCGGGGACAGGGGGTGAAAAACTGTTTTTT.

Points on this clone: The same CDR3 arises from other DNA sequences in this sample as well. The gene calls are TRBV19 and TRBJ1-4; 7 bases match TRBD1. Germline V lookup: CDR1 LNHDA, CDR2 SQIVND (reference sequence). This CDR3 region has 15 residues. V dropped 5 bases and J dropped 2; count of bases not matched to a gene: 5. In DNA form, the CDR3 reads TGTGCCAGTAGTCCCGGGACAGTCACTAATGAAAAACTGTTTTTT. Translating it yields CASSPGTVTNEKLFF.

The chain couples TRBV28 to TRBJ1-5; TRBD1 agrees at 8 bases. The CDR3 length is 15 residues. CDR1 is MDHEN, CDR2 SYDVKM, per germline. The V and J ends lost 2 bases and 10 bases, in that order; junction bases with no gene match: 10. This chain's CDR3 is CASSLGQGAFEPQHF. CDR3 DNA sequence: TGTGCCAGCAGTTTAGGGCAGGGGGCCTTCGAACCCCAGCATTTT.

This clone is medium-sized in the sample. This rearrangement joins TRBV12-3 or TRBV12-4 to TRBJ1-5; D remains ambiguous. V shed 6 bases and J shed 3 bases, with 9 bases lying between them. CDR3 size: 13 residues. Here the CDR3 reads CASRLGHNQPQHF. For the CDR3, the DNA is TGTGCCAGCAGACTAGGGCACAATCAGCCCCAGCATTTT.

The chain couples TRBV6-5 to TRBJ1-2; D not resolved. Germline V gene lookup returns CDR1 MNHEY and CDR2 SVGAGI. The CDR3 totals 16 residues. V lost 0 bases to trimming and J lost 4 bases, with 15 bases between them. DNA of the CDR3: TGTGCCAGCAGTTACTCGAGGAGCTGGGGAGTCTATGGCTACACCTTC. It yields the protein CASSYSRSWGVYGYTF.

This clone has only one observation. The V and J genes are TRBV3-1 (or the pseudogene TRBV3-2) and TRBJ2-4; TRBD2 agrees at 12 bases. CDR1 LGHDT and CDR2 YNNKEL come from the germline V gene (reference sequence). The J segment lost 2 bases and the V segment lost 2 bases, leaving 7 bases of the junction unmatched. This CDR3 is built from 18 residues. CDR3 nucleotide sequence: TGTGCCAGCAGCCAATGGCTAGCGGGAGGGCCCCCCAAAAACATTCAGTACTTC. Protein sequence: CASSQWLAGGPPKNIQYF.

The V gene is TRBV7-3, the J gene TRBJ2-7; TRBD1 matches 7 bases. The length of the CDR3 is 13 residues. V trimming: 5 bases; J trimming: 2 bases; junction bases outside the gene matches: 3. Germline loops: CDR1 SGHTA, CDR2 FQGTGA. The CDR3 nucleotides read TGTGCCAGCAGCCGTCAGGGGGCCTACGAGCAGTACTTC. Protein sequence: CASSRQGAYEQYF.

The genes are TRBV19 and TRBJ1-1; 8 bases match TRBD1. Germline CDR1 reads LNHDA; CDR2 reads SQIVND (reference sequence). V dropped 6 bases and J dropped 4; count of bases not matched to a gene: 4. This CDR3 has 13 amino acids. CDR3 sequence (DNA): TGTGCCAGTAGATTAACAGGGGGCACTGAAGCTTTCTTT. Protein: CASRLTGGTEAFF.

V is TRBV9 and J is TRBJ1-5; D uncertain. The CDR3 runs to 15 residues. Trimming took off 0 bases at V and 3 bases at J, with 10 bases between the two ends. Germline-derived CDR1 and CDR2 are SGDLS and YYNGEE. CDR3 in amino acids: CASSVAIAANQPQHF. In nucleotides, the CDR3 is TGTGCCAGCAGCGTAGCTATCGCCGCCAATCAGCCCCAGCATTTT.

J is TRBJ1-2 and V is TRBV4-3, with TRBD1 identical over 12 bases. The CDR3 length is 16 residues. V shed 5 bases, J shed 5 bases, and the junction held 9 bases outside the gene matches. Germline CDR1 and CDR2: LGHNA and YSLEER. The CDR3 loop reads CASSTRGTGGWYGYTF. Written as DNA, the CDR3 is TGCGCCAGCAGCACACGCGGGACAGGGGGCTGGTATGGCTACACCTTC.

The chain employs TRBV27 and TRBJ2-2, with 10 nucleotides matching TRBD2. Germline V CDR1 and CDR2: MNHEY, SMNVEV (reference sequence). The V segment lost 4 bases and the J segment 0 bases; nucleotides outside the gene matches: 14. This CDR3 has 20 amino acids. CDR3 residues: CASSWTGTSVQGANTGELFF. CDR3 DNA: TGTGCCAGCAGTTGGACCGGGACTAGCGTCCAGGGGGCGAACACCGGGGAGCTGTTTTTT.

Only a few counts were recorded for this clone. The chain carries TRBV5-4 and TRBJ2-7, with 11 nucleotides matching TRBD1. Germline V gene lookup returns CDR1 SGHNT and CDR2 YYREEE (reference sequence). After removal of 0 bases from V and 5 bases from J, the junction contained 4 bases not matched to a gene. This CDR3 contains 15 residues. The DNA for the CDR3 is TGTGCCAGCAGCTTGGGTGGACAGGGGGCTCACGAGCAGTACTTC. It codes for CASSLGGQGAHEQYF.

The chain uses TRBV18 and TRBJ1-5, with D unclear. Germline loops: CDR1 KGHSH, CDR2 LQKENI. V shed 2 bases and J shed 8 bases, with 16 bases lying between them. CDR3 size: 15 residues. As DNA, the CDR3 is TGTGCCAGCTCACCATCCCCCGGGAGCAGTGAGCCCCAGCATTTT. It is translated as CASSPSPGSSEPQHF.